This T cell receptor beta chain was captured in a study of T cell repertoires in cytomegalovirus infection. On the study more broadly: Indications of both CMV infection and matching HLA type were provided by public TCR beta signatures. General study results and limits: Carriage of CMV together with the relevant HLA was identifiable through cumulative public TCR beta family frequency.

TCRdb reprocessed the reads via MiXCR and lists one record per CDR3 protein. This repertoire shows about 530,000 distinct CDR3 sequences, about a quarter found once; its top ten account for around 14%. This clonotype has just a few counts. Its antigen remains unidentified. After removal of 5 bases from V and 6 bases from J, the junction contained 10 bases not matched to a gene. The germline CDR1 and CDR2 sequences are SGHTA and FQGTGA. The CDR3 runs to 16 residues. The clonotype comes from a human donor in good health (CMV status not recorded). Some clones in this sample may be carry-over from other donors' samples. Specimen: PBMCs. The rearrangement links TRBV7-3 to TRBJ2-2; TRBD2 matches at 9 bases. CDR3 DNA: TGTGCCAGCAGCCGGGTCATAGCGGGAGTGGCCGGGGAGCTGTTTTTT. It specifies CASSRVIAGVAGELFF.